This TCR delta chain was captured in a study of gamma-delta chains in newborns, infants, children. Background on the study: Innate gammadelta T cells reportedly expand polyclonally right after birth, driven by microbial exposure, per the title.

CDR1 GEAIGNYY and CDR2 EKD come from the germline V gene. This CDR3 is 16 amino acids long. TCRdb re-processed the reads using CATT. The table includes 4,700 or so delta-chain clones, approximately 3% detected once. This clone appeared a few times. TCRdb's protein, taken from a much larger clone, differs from this DNA's translation at residue 3, likely owing to a read error; the protein displayed comes from the DNA. The sample carries other DNA sequences with the same CDR3. The chain recombines TRDV2 with TRDJ3; no clear D gene. This clonotype originated in a child who was a newborn, infant or young child, either healthy, febrile or measles-vaccinated (not recorded which). Sequencing was performed on blood. CDR3 region: CASDRLSSWDTRQMFF. CDR3 nucleotides: TGTGCCAGTGACAGGTTGAGCTCCTGGGACACCCGACAGATGTTTTTC.